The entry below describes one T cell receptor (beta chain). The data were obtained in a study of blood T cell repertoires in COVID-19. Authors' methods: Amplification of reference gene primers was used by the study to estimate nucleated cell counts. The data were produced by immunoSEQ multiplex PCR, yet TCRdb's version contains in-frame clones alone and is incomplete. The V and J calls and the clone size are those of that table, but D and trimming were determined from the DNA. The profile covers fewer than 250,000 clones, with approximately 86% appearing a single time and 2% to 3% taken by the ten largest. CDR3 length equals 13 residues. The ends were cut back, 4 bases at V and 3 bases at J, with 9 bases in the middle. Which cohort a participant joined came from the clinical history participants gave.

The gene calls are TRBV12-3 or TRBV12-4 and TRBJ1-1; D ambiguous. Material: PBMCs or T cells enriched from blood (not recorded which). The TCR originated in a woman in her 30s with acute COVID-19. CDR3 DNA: TGTGCCAGCAGTTACGTTCGAGACACTGAAGCTTTCTTT. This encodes CASSYVRDTEAFF.